Reported below is one TCR beta chain. The antigen remains undetermined. Germline loops: CDR1 LNHDA, CDR2 SQIVND (reference sequence). The CDR3 runs to 14 residues. The V gene lost 2 bases and the J gene lost 2 bases, with 10 bases spanning the gap. These data belong to a study of OX40 agonist ivuxolimab in advanced cancers. Background on the study: There were three patients with partial responses, one having hepatocellular carcinoma and two cutaneous melanoma. Study outcomes and limitations: At 0.1 to 3.0 mg/kg and by week 6, CD4+ and CD8+ T cells in the blood had expanded clonally. Clonal expansion in partial responders at 0.1-3.0 mg/kg ranked among the lowest.

Clones were read by immunoSEQ multiplex PCR, and TCRdb kept only the in-frame ones, dropping some. The sample contains 90,000 to 100,000 clones, around 89% of which appear only once. The sample in question was CD4+ or CD8+ T cells sorted from blood, obtained in a trial of the OX40 agonist ivuxolimab. The V and J genes are TRBV19 and TRBJ2-7, with D hard to call. The origin of this receptor is an adult with an advanced solid tumor such as melanoma, head and neck, liver or kidney cancer. This CDR3 reads CASSIQDPTYEQYF. As DNA, the CDR3 is TGTGCCAGTAGTATACAGGATCCTACCTACGAGCAGTACTTC.